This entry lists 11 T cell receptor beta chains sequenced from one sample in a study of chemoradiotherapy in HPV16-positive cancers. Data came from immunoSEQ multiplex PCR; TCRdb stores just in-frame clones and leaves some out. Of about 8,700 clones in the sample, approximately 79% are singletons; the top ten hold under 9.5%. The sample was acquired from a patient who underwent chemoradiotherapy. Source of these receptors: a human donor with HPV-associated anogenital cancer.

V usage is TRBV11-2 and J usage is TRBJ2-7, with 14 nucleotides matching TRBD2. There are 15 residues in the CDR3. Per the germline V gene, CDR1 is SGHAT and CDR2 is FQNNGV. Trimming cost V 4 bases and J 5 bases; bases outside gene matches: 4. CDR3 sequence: CASSSTSGRANEQYF. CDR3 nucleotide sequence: TGTGCCAGCAGCTCGACTAGCGGGAGGGCCAACGAGCAGTACTTC.

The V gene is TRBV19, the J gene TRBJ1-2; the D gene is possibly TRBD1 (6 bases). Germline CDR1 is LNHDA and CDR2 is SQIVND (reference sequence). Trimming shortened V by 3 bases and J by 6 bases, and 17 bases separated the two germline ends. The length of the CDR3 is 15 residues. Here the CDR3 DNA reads TGTGCCAGTAGTATGTTCAGGGGCGCTCCTCATGGCTACACCTTC. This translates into CASSMFRGAPHGYTF.

Here the CDR3 reads CASSLAGGLNEQFF. The DNA of the CDR3 is TGTGCCAGCAGCCTAGCGGGAGGCCTAAATGAGCAGTTCTTC. The gene calls are TRBV13 and TRBJ2-1; 11 nucleotides match TRBD2. J gave up 7 bases and V 5 bases, and 4 bases lay outside the gene matches. Germline CDR1 and CDR2: PRHDT and FYEKMQ (reference sequence). The CDR3 contains 14 residues.

CDR3 residues: CASSFWGKSDEQYF. The CDR3 DNA is TGTGCCAGCAGCTTTTGGGGGAAGTCCGACGAGCAGTACTTC. V gene TRBV11-2 combines with J gene TRBJ2-7; possibly TRBD1 or TRBD2 for D (5 bases each). Trimming removed 3 bases from V and 5 bases from J, with 14 bases in between. Germline V lookup: CDR1 SGHAT, CDR2 FQNNGV. This CDR3 is built from 14 residues.

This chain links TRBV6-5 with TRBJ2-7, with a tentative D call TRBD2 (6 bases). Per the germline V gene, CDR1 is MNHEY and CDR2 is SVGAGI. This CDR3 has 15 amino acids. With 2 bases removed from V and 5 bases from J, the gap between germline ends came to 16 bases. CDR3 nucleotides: TGTGCCAGCAGTTACAACGGGTTGGGGGGTGACGAGCAGTACTTC. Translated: CASSYNGLGGDEQYF.

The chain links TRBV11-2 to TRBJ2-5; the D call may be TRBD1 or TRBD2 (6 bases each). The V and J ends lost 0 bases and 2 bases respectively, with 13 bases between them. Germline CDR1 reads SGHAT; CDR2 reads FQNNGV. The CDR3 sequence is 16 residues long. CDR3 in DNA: TGTGCCAGCAGCTTAGAAGGGGGGCTCAGGCAAGAGACCCAGTACTTC. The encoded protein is CASSLEGGLRQETQYF.

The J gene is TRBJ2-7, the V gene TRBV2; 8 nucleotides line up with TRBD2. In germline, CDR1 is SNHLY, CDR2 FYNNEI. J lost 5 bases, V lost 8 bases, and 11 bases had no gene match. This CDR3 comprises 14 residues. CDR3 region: CASSGRVAADEQYF. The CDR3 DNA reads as TGTGCCAGCTCCGGGAGGGTAGCAGCCGACGAGCAGTACTTC.

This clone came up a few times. CDR3 loop: CASSRYNEQFF. The CDR3 DNA reads TGTGCCAGCAGTCGGTACAATGAGCAGTTCTTC. The chain joins TRBV7-2 to TRBJ2-1; D is undetermined. CDR3 length: 11 residues. V lost 6 bases, J lost 4 bases, and 4 bases lay in between. From germline, CDR1 is SGHTA and CDR2 FQGNSA. Full variable domain (rest looked up from reference TRBV7-2 and TRBJ2-1): GAGVSQSPSNKVTEKGKDVELRCDPISGHTALYWYRQSLGQGLEFLIYFQGNSAPDKSGLPSDRFSAERTGGSVSTLTIQRTQQEDSAVYLCASSRYNEQFFGPGTRLTVL.

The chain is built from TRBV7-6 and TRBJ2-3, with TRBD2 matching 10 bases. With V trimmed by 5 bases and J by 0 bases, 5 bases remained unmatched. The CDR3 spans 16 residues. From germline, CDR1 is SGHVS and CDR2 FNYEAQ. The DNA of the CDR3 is TGTGCCAGCAGCATCGGGACTAGCGCGAGCACAGATACGCAGTATTTT. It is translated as CASSIGTSASTDTQYF. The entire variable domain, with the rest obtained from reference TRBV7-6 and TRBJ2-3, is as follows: GAGVSQSPRYKVTKRGQDVALRCDPISGHVSLYWYRQALGQGPEFLTYFNYEAQQDKSGLPNDRFSAERPEGSISTLTIQRTEQRDSAMYRCASSIGTSASTDTQYFGPGTRLTVL.

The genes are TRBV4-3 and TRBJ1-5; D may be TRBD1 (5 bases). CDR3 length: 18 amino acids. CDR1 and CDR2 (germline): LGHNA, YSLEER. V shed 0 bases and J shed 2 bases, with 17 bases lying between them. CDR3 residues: CASSQDLGSWDRNQPQHF. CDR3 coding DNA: TGCGCCAGCAGCCAAGATCTAGGTTCGTGGGACCGCAATCAGCCCCAGCATTTT.

The CDR3 coding sequence is TGTGCCAGCAGCTTAGCAACAGAAGCCTACGAGCAGTACTTC. Translated, it gives CASSLATEAYEQYF. The rearrangement uses TRBV7-2 and TRBJ2-7, with D hard to call. V gave up 0 bases and J gave up 2 bases, with 8 bases separating them. Looked up from germline, CDR1 is SGHTA and CDR2 is FQGNSA. CDR3 length: 14 amino acids.